The 12 T cell receptor beta chains in this list originate from one sample, sequenced in a study of T-cell reconstitution after alpha-beta-depleted transplantation in children. Unique molecular identifiers were built into the TCRbeta library. TCRdb analysed the PCR reads with MiXCR anew, one entry per CDR3 protein. The data show 450,000 to 600,000 distinct CDR3 sequences, about 10% seen once. This sample comprised PBMCs, obtained before TCRalphabeta/CD19-depleted stem cell transplant. Every receptor here comes from a child aged 2 to 10 with inherited bone marrow failure, due to receive a stem cell transplant.

This clonotype came up many times. The genes are TRBV7-9 and TRBJ1-1; 8 positions agree with TRBD1. The germline CDR1 and CDR2 sequences are SEHNR and FQNEAQ (reference sequence). Losses at the gene ends were 5 bases for V and 0 bases for J; bases not matched to a gene: 8. This CDR3 region has 16 residues. The CDR3 loop is CASSPPGTGLNTEAFF. In DNA form, the CDR3 reads TGTGCCAGCAGCCCCCCCGGGACAGGATTGAACACTGAAGCTTTCTTT.

This clonotype was detected many times. The chain links TRBV20-1 to TRBJ2-3, with a weak D call TRBD2 (6 bases). Germline lookup yields CDR1 DFQATT and CDR2 SNEGSKA (reference sequence). This CDR3 spans 18 amino acids. Trimming took 6 bases from V and 4 from J, leaving 29 bases between them. CDR3 sequence (DNA): TGCAGTGCCCAGAGCCCTAGCGCTGAGTCGTGGAGCGCAGATACGCAGTATTTT. Translating it yields CSAQSPSAESWSADTQYF.

On this clonotype itself: This may be a read error: a much more frequent sequence differs by one nucleotide. The chain joins TRBV12-3 or TRBV12-4 to TRBJ2-1; possibly TRBD2 for D (7 bases). The length of the CDR3 is 14 residues. The CDR3 reads CASEGEGSYNGQFF. The CDR3 DNA is TGTGCCAGTGAGGGGGAGGGCTCCTACAATGGGCAGTTCTTC.

This clonotype was seen ten or more times. The gene calls are TRBV6-5 and TRBJ2-1; D may correspond to TRBD1 or TRBD2 (5 bases each). The V and J ends lost 8 bases and 9 bases respectively, with 11 bases between them. Per germline, CDR1 MNHEY and CDR2 SVGAGI. This CDR3 contains 11 residues. As DNA, the CDR3 is TGTGCCAGCCGGGTGGGGGTTGAGCAGTTCTTC. Its translation is CASRVGVEQFF.

Of note for this clonotype: A much larger clone differs from this one at a single base, so this may be a read error. The chain carries TRBV21-1 and TRBJ1-1; the table names TRBD1, a call not compared with the DNA. TRBV21-1 is a listed pseudogene. The CDR3 is 14 residues long. CDR3 in amino acids: CASSKDRGNTESFF. The CDR3 DNA is TGTGCCAGCAGCAAAGACAGGGGGAACACTGAATCTTTCTTT.

This clonotype has a count of ten or more. The rearrangement joins TRBV7-2 to TRBJ2-1, with D uncertain. CDR1 is SGHTA, CDR2 FQGNSA, per germline. V was pared by 4 bases and J by 4 bases, with 14 bases between. This CDR3 comprises 15 residues. CDR3 nucleotides: TGTGCCAGCAGCTCATACCAAAATCCATACAATGAGCAGTTCTTC. It is translated as CASSSYQNPYNEQFF. The whole variable domain, remainder taken from reference TRBV7-2 and TRBJ2-1, is GAGVSQSPSNKVTEKGKDVELRCDPISGHTALYWYRQSLGQGLEFLIYFQGNSAPDKSGLPSDRFSAERTGGSVSTLTIQRTQQEDSAVYLCASSSYQNPYNEQFFGPGTRLTVL.

This clonotype was detected ten times or more. The chain carries TRBV5-5 and TRBJ2-1, with no clear D. Germline CDR1 SGHKS, CDR2 YYEKEE (reference sequence). The ends were cut back, 4 bases at V and 8 bases at J, with 10 bases in the middle. The CDR3 runs to 12 residues. CDR3 loop: CASSGIEDEQFF. The CDR3 nucleotides are TGTGCCAGCAGCGGTATAGAGGATGAGCAGTTCTTC.

In its sample, this clonotype was seen many times. The chain joins TRBV29-1 to TRBJ1-4, with D uncertain. Trimming left V 8 bases short and J 4 bases short, with 8 bases between. Germline V gene sequence: CDR1 SQVTM, CDR2 ANQGSEA. The CDR3 spans 11 residues. In DNA, the CDR3 is TGCAGCACAACAGTTAATGAAAAACTGTTTTTT. This sequence encodes CSTTVNEKLFF. Drawing the rest from reference TRBV29-1 and TRBJ1-4, the complete variable domain is SAVISQKPSRDICQRGTSLTIQCQVDSQVTMMFWYRQQPGQSLTLIATANQGSEATYESGFVIDKFPISRPNLTFSTLTVSNMSPEDSSIYLCSTTVNEKLFFGSGTQLSVL.

This clonotype came up once. This may be a read error, as it is one base from a much larger clone. The rearrangement links TRBV28 to TRBJ2-7; TRBD2 might be the D (6 bases). V was trimmed by 3 bases and J by 4 bases, leaving 16 bases between them. Germline loops: CDR1 MDHEN, CDR2 SYDVKM. The CDR3 runs 15 residues. The CDR3 here is CASSLEIAEGYEQYF. CDR3 coding DNA: TGTGCCAGCAGTTTGGAAATAGCGGAAGGTTACGAGCAGTACTTC.

On this clonotype: A much larger clone lies one base from this, so it may be a read error. The J gene is TRBJ2-1, the V gene TRBV5-1; D tentatively fits TRBD1 or TRBD2 (6 bases each). CDR1 and CDR2 (germline): SGHRS, YFSETQ. Trimming removed 0 bases at V and 4 bases at J, with 14 bases between. This CDR3 contains 16 residues. CDR3 sequence: CASSLAAGEAYNEQFF. CDR3 coding DNA: TGCGCCAGCAGCTTGGCCGCAGGGGAGGCTTACAATGAGCAGTTCTTC.

This clonotype was recorded a few times. The CDR3 protein is CSADRDSYFSYEQYF. The DNA for the CDR3 is TGCAGTGCTGACCGAGACAGTTATTTCTCCTACGAGCAGTACTTC. The chain combines TRBV20-1 with TRBJ2-7; perhaps TRBD1 as D (5 bases). Germline V lookup: CDR1 DFQATT, CDR2 SNEGSKA (reference sequence). CDR3 length: 15 amino acids. Trimming stripped 5 bases from V and 0 bases from J, with 17 bases between.

This clonotype was detected a few times. The V and J genes are TRBV4-1 and TRBJ2-7; tentative D call: TRBD2 (6 bases). Trimming shortened V by 3 bases and J by 3 bases, and 21 bases separated the two germline ends. In germline, CDR1 is MGHRA, CDR2 YSYEKL. CDR3 length: 17 residues. DNA for the CDR3: TGCGCCAGCAGCCAGGTCCCCTCCAGCGGGTCTCGCTACGAGCAGTACTTC. This translates into CASSQVPSSGSRYEQYF.